The 8 T cell receptor beta chains below come from one sample, sequenced in a study of T cell repertoires in cytomegalovirus infection (dated 2019 in TCRdb). According to the study, the label for this sample's treatment or condition signals: in vitro stimulation with specific CMV peptide epitopes to enrich CMV-specific T cells. The antigens these receptors bind are not known. The sequencing machine was an Illumina HiSeq 1500. Using fastp at Q25 and MiXCR, TCRdb reprocessed the public reads and kept productive beta chains. One record per CDR3 amino acid sequence lists the most common genes and DNA. The sample data list over 55,000 distinct CDR3 sequences, and 20% to 25% of these were observed just once. More than 65% of the sample comes from the top ten. Sequenced material: CD8+ T cells from cultured PBMCs, taken from culture after CMV antigen stimulation. The receptor source for this set is a human donor in good health (CMV status not recorded). Some clones in this sample may be carry-over from other donors' samples.

This clonotype appeared a few times. The chain couples TRBV5-1 to TRBJ1-1; TRBD1 matches 9 bases. Trimming at V came to 4 bases and at J to 5 bases, leaving 12 bases not matched to a gene. Germline V lookup: CDR1 SGHRS, CDR2 YFSETQ. The CDR3 covers 16 residues. The CDR3 region has the DNA TGCGCCAGCAGCGCCGCAGATGGACAGGGGCGAACTGAAGCTTTCTTT. Its protein is CASSAADGQGRTEAFF.

V usage is TRBV4-3 and J usage is TRBJ2-1; D tentatively fits TRBD1 or TRBD2 (5 bases each). The CDR3 runs to 18 residues. V dropped 0 bases and J dropped 0 bases, with 15 bases sitting between them. In germline, CDR1 is LGHNA, CDR2 YSLEER. The CDR3 loop is CASSQDQGRGSSYNEQFF. The CDR3 DNA reads as TGCGCCAGCAGCCAAGATCAGGGACGGGGAAGCTCCTACAATGAGCAGTTCTTC.

V usage is TRBV7-3 and J usage is TRBJ2-3; tentatively, D is TRBD1 (6 bases). The CDR3 has 17 residues. The germline V and J ends were trimmed by 3 bases and 6 bases, with 22 bases remaining between them. Germline CDR1 reads SGHTA; CDR2 reads FQGTGA. In DNA form, the CDR3 reads TGTGCCAGCAGCTTCATTTCCGGGACATCCCCCACGGATACGCAGTATTTT. This translates into CASSFISGTSPTDTQYF.

The CDR3 reads CASSFRGPTEAFF. Here the CDR3 DNA reads TGTGCCAGCAGTTTTAGGGGGCCCACTGAAGCTTTCTTT. The V call is TRBV27, the J call TRBJ1-1; 7 nucleotides match TRBD1. V lost 3 bases and J lost 4; bases outside the gene matches: 2. CDR1 and CDR2 from the germline V gene are MNHEY and SMNVEV (reference sequence). The length of the CDR3 is 13 residues.

This clonotype was seen a handful of times. The V call is TRBV20-1, the J call TRBJ2-1; unclear D gene. The germline CDR1 and CDR2 sequences are DFQATT and SNEGSKA (reference sequence). Trimming removed 0 bases at V and 7 bases at J, with 4 bases between. The CDR3 is 11 residues long. The CDR3 DNA reads as TGCAGTGCTAGAGACCTAAATGAGCAGTTCTTC. Protein sequence: CSARDLNEQFF.

The sample holds a few counts of this clonotype. The chain recombines TRBV6-6 with TRBJ1-5, with D maybe TRBD1 (5 bases). From germline, CDR1 is MNHNY and CDR2 SVGAGI (reference sequence). Trimming shortened V by 6 bases and J by 7 bases, and 13 bases separated the two germline ends. This CDR3 contains 13 residues. The CDR3 nucleotides read TGTGCCAGCAGAATAGGGGCCGGGCAGCCCCAGCATTTT. Translating it yields CASRIGAGQPQHF.

This clonotype occurred a few times. J is TRBJ2-7 and V is TRBV7-9; D gene unclear. In germline, CDR1 is SEHNR, CDR2 FQNEAQ (reference sequence). Trimming took off 2 bases at V and 5 bases at J, with 10 bases between the two ends. The CDR3 extends over 13 amino acids. The CDR3 bases are TGTGCCAGCAGCTTATTTGGAAGTGACGAGCAGTACTTC. Its translation is CASSLFGSDEQYF.

This chain joins TRBV6-1 and TRBJ2-1; D is uncertain. CDR1 and CDR2 from the germline V gene are MNHNS and SASEGT. V lost 5 bases, J lost 3 bases, and 11 bases lay in between. This CDR3 has 14 amino acids. CDR3 DNA sequence: TGTGCCAGCAGTTTCCTCGCGAACTACAATGAGCAGTTCTTC. The encoded protein is CASSFLANYNEQFF.